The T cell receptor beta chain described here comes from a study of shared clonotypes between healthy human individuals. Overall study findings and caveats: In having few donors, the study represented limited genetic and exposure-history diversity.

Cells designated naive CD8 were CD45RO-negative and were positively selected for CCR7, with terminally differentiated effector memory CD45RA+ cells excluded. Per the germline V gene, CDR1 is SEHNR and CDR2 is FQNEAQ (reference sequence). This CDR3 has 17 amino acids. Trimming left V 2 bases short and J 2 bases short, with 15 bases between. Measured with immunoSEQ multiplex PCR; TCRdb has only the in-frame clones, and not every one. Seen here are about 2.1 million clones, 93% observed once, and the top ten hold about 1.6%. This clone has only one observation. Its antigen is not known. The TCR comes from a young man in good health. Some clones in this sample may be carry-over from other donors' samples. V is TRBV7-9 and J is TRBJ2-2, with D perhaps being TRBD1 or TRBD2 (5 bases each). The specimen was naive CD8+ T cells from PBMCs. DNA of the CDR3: TGTGCCAGCAGCTTACGGGACGGGAAGGGCAACACCGGGGAGCTGTTTTTT. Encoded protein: CASSLRDGKGNTGELFF.